The sequence of this T cell receptor (beta chain) was determined in a study of T cells after yellow fever vaccination. Generation of TCR cDNA used 5'RACE template switching (which added a universal primer site and UMIs). TCRdb itself ran the 5' RACE reads through MiXCR, one entry per CDR3 protein. The sample includes about 550,000 distinct CDR3 sequences, 15% to 20% of them seen just once. V lost 5 bases to trimming and J lost 3 bases; unmatched junction nucleotides: 7. The CDR3 has 15 residues. Germline V CDR1 and CDR2: DFQATT, SNEGSKA (reference sequence). Study findings and constraints: Re-detected after boosting: most primary clones, about 95% of CD4 and about 89% of CD8.

This clonotype appeared a few times. The target antigen is unknown. This rearrangement joins TRBV20-1 to TRBJ2-1, with 10 bases identical to TRBD2. The TCR sequence derives from a young man who received the YFV17D yellow fever vaccine. This specimen was PBMCs, taken 15 days after the yellow fever booster vaccination. The CDR3 loop reads CSAPALAGGYNEQFF. Written as DNA, the CDR3 is TGCAGTGCTCCCGCGTTAGCGGGGGGCTACAATGAGCAGTTCTTC.